This T cell receptor beta chain came from a study of shared clonotypes between healthy human individuals. Overall study: Donors consisted of a couple of women and a few men between 18 and 49.

With respect to this clone: What it recognizes is unknown.

Overall study findings and caveats: Relative to clonotypes present in all four donors, those not shared had lower generation probabilities. Sorted-subset sequencing, rarefaction showed, was incomplete despite large depth. The study generally estimated greater richness for naive than memory subsets.

The CDR3 totals 17 residues. Germline V gene lookup returns CDR1 MGHDK and CDR2 SYGVNS. Trimming took 7 bases from V and 5 from J, leaving 23 bases between them. The table came from immunoSEQ multiplex PCR; TCRdb's copy has only in-frame clones and leaves some out. Of around 330,000 clones in the sample, less than 85% were seen once. The source is a man younger than 45 in good health. Specimen: memory CD4+ T cells sorted from blood. Subset noted: CD45RA-negative fraction. The V and J genes are TRBV25-1 and TRBJ2-2; maybe TRBD2 (5 bases). The CDR3 bases are TGTGCCAGCACCGGGTCCTACGGGAAGTCGGGGACCGGGGAGCTGTTTTTT. Translating gives CASTGSYGKSGTGELFF.